These 29 T cell receptor beta chains were all obtained from the same sample, sequenced in a study of blood T cell repertoires in COVID-19. Here immunoSEQ multiplex PCR was the method, and the copy in TCRdb shows in-frame clones only, minus some. The sample comprises about 120,000 clones, over 75% of which are singletons, and roughly 30% rests with the top ten. Source material: peripheral blood. The receptors here all came from a woman older than 75 with acute or convalescent COVID-19.

This clone was detected a few times. The J gene is TRBJ1-2, the V gene TRBV9; no firm D call. The V gene lost 3 bases and the J gene lost 0 bases, with 9 bases spanning the gap. This CDR3 has 14 amino acids. The germline V gene has CDR1 SGDLS and CDR2 YYNGEE. In DNA form, the CDR3 reads TGTGCCAGCAGCGCAGACACCACTAACTATGGCTACACCTTC. This gives the protein CASSADTTNYGYTF.

This clone turned up a few times. The chain combines TRBV4-1 with TRBJ1-2; TRBD1 matches at 10 bases. The length of the CDR3 is 17 residues. Trimming cost V 1 base and J 4 bases; bases outside gene matches: 9. Germline CDR1 and CDR2: MGHRA and YSYEKL. CDR3 nucleotide sequence: TGCGCCAGCAGCCAAGCAGGGAGGGGGACAGGGGTCTATGGCTACACCTTC. This gives the protein CASSQAGRGTGVYGYTF.

V is TRBV5-4 and J is TRBJ1-2; TRBD1 aligns across 7 bases. The CDR3 sequence is 13 residues long. V lost 6 bases to trimming and J lost 9 bases; unmatched junction nucleotides: 11. Germline values: CDR1 SGHNT, CDR2 YYREEE (reference sequence). In DNA, the CDR3 is TGTGCCAGCACTCTGAGAGGGGGCGCGAGCTACACCTTC. This gives the protein CASTLRGGASYTF.

The rearrangement links TRBV6-6 to TRBJ2-3; D remains ambiguous. Germline-derived CDR1 and CDR2 are MNHNY and SVGAGI (reference sequence). The CDR3 spans 12 residues. The germline V and J ends were trimmed by 5 bases and 11 bases, with 14 bases remaining between them. Here the CDR3 reads CASSTSGTMQYF. The CDR3 DNA reads as TGTGCCAGCAGTACCTCCGGAACTATGCAGTATTTT.

As DNA, the CDR3 is TGCGCCAGCAGCTCACAGGGATTCGATGAAAAACTGTTTTTT. Protein sequence: CASSSQGFDEKLFF. This chain links TRBV5-1 with TRBJ1-4; D may be TRBD1 (6 bases). The CDR3 spans 14 residues. Germline V lookup: CDR1 SGHRS, CDR2 YFSETQ. The V end was cut by 3 bases, the J end by 6 bases, with 12 bases between. Looking up the rest from reference TRBV5-1 and TRBJ1-4 gives the full variable domain: KAGVTQTPRYLIKTRGQQVTLSCSPISGHRSVSWYQQTPGQGLQFLFEYFSETQRNKGNFPGRFSGRQFSNSRSEMNVSTLELGDSALYLCASSSQGFDEKLFFGSGTQLSVL.

This clone was detected once. J is TRBJ1-2 and V is TRBV12-3 or TRBV12-4; 7 bases agree with TRBD1. After removal of 7 bases from V and 4 bases from J, the junction contained 6 bases not matched to a gene. CDR3 length: 13 amino acids. CDR3 nucleotides: TGTGCCAGCACCGACAGGGCGGCCTATGGCTACACCTTC. It yields the protein CASTDRAAYGYTF.

The V call is TRBV5-1, the J call TRBJ2-7, with D possibly matching TRBD1 (6 bases). Per the germline V gene, CDR1 is SGHRS and CDR2 is YFSETQ. Trimming left V 4 bases short and J 3 bases short, with 11 bases between. CDR3 length: 13 amino acids. CDR3 sequence reads: CASSVEQGYEQYF. CDR3 nucleotides: TGCGCCAGCAGCGTGGAACAGGGCTACGAGCAGTACTTC.

This clone was observed once. The genes are TRBV5-6 and TRBJ1-4; no reliable D call. CDR3 size: 17 residues. CDR1 and CDR2 from the germline V gene are SGHDT and YYEEEE. The V end lost 3 bases, the J end lost 2 bases, and 17 bases lay between the germline ends. CDR3 nucleotides: TGTGCCAGCAGCTCCTGGGAGGGAAGAAGCACTAATGAAAAACTGTTTTTT. Translated, it gives CASSSWEGRSTNEKLFF. The variable domain in full, with the rest retrieved from reference TRBV5-6 and TRBJ1-4, is DAGVTQSPTHLIKTRGQQVTLRCSPKSGHDTVSWYQQALGQGPQFIFQYYEEEERQRGNFPDRFSGHQFPNYSSELNVNALLLGDSALYLCASSSWEGRSTNEKLFFGSGTQLSVL.

The V call is TRBV5-1, the J call TRBJ2-3; 11 bases align to TRBD2. This CDR3 has 15 amino acids. J was trimmed by 2 bases and V by 4 bases; bases with no gene match: 3. CDR1 SGHRS and CDR2 YFSETQ come from the germline V gene. CDR3 protein: CASSATSGNTDTQYF. The CDR3 coding sequence is TGCGCCAGCAGCGCGACTAGCGGGAACACAGATACGCAGTATTTT.

The V gene is TRBV7-9, the J gene TRBJ1-5; D remains ambiguous. CDR3 length: 14 amino acids. The V and J ends lost 4 bases and 6 bases respectively, with 13 bases between them. CDR1 is SEHNR and CDR2 is FQNEAQ in the germline V gene (reference sequence). CDR3 in DNA: TGTGCCAGCAGCTCGAAGGAGGTCTCTCAGCCCCAGCATTTT. This encodes CASSSKEVSQPQHF.

The chain joins TRBV28 to TRBJ2-7; TRBD1 might be the D (7 bases). The CDR3 is made up of 13 amino acids. From germline, CDR1 is MDHEN and CDR2 SYDVKM. V was shortened by 6 bases and J by 3 bases, with 12 bases between the two germline ends. CDR3 DNA: TGTGCCAGCAGCCCAGGGGGAGGCTACGAGCAGTACGTC. Translation: CASSPGGGYEQYV.

V is TRBV4-1 and J is TRBJ2-3; D is uncertain. Germline V gene lookup returns CDR1 MGHRA and CDR2 YSYEKL. The CDR3 contains 14 residues. Trimming removed 4 bases from V and 0 bases from J, with 8 bases in between. The CDR3 region is CASSPLGSTDTQYF. The CDR3 DNA reads as TGCGCCAGCAGCCCCCTCGGTAGCACAGATACGCAGTATTTT.

The chain has TRBV18 and TRBJ2-1, with a tentative D call TRBD2 (5 bases). The V end lost 2 bases, the J end lost 13 bases, and 15 bases lay between the germline ends. The germline V gene encodes CDR1 KGHSH and CDR2 LQKENI. CDR3 length: 13 amino acids. This chain's CDR3 is CASSPYKDFHQFF. The CDR3 DNA is TGTGCCAGCTCACCATACAAGGACTTTCACCAGTTCTTC.

The chain has TRBV2 and TRBJ2-2; 7 positions agree with TRBD1. This CDR3 contains 16 residues. Germline V gives CDR1 SNHLY, CDR2 FYNNEI. V gave up 7 bases and J gave up 3 bases; unmatched junction bases: 11. CDR3 amino acids: CASKGQIRGYTGELFF. The CDR3 nucleotides read TGTGCCAGCAAGGGGCAGATCAGGGGGTACACCGGGGAGCTGTTTTTT.

This chain uses TRBV5-1 with TRBJ1-2; 12 positions agree with TRBD1. V lost 3 bases, J lost 8 bases, and 8 bases stayed unmatched. CDR3 length: 15 amino acids. CDR1 and CDR2 from the germline V gene are SGHRS and YFSETQ. CDR3 in amino acids: CASSSSPGTGGGYTF. The CDR3 DNA is TGCGCCAGCAGCTCGTCCCCCGGGACAGGGGGCGGCTACACCTTC. The variable domain in full, completed from reference TRBV5-1 and TRBJ1-2, reads KAGVTQTPRYLIKTRGQQVTLSCSPISGHRSVSWYQQTPGQGLQFLFEYFSETQRNKGNFPGRFSGRQFSNSRSEMNVSTLELGDSALYLCASSSSPGTGGGYTFGSGTRLTVV.

V gene TRBV10-3 combines with J gene TRBJ2-2; possibly TRBD2 for D (5 bases). The germline gives CDR1 ENHRY, CDR2 SYGVKD. The V gene lost 0 bases and the J gene lost 5 bases, with 13 bases spanning the gap. This CDR3 is built from 16 residues. CDR3 amino acids: CAISESMRRLTGELFF. In nucleotides, the CDR3 is TGTGCCATCAGTGAGTCGATGAGGAGGCTGACCGGGGAGCTGTTTTTT.

The chain has TRBV3-1 (or the pseudogene TRBV3-2) and TRBJ2-5, with D possibly matching TRBD2 (6 bases). The CDR3 consists of 14 residues. V lost 3 bases to trimming and J lost 7 bases, with 15 bases between them. CDR1 is LGHDT and CDR2 is YNNKEL in the germline V gene (reference sequence). The CDR3 reads CASSQAQGRGTQYF. The CDR3 region has the DNA TGTGCCAGCAGCCAGGCCCAAGGGCGGGGGACCCAGTACTTC.

The chain uses TRBV6-1 and TRBJ1-2; 8 positions match TRBD1. V shed 0 bases and J 8 bases; nucleotides not matched to a gene: 14. The CDR3 is made up of 17 amino acids. Germline V gene lookup returns CDR1 MNHNS and CDR2 SASEGT. CDR3 sequence: CASSEALGQGPFNGYTF. In DNA form, the CDR3 reads TGTGCCAGCAGTGAAGCTTTAGGACAGGGCCCTTTCAACGGCTACACCTTC.

The chain couples TRBV4-2 to TRBJ2-7, with 11 bases identical to TRBD2. The germline V gene encodes CDR1 LGHNA and CDR2 YNFKEQ. The CDR3 length is 16 residues. V trimming: 3 bases; J trimming: 5 bases; junction bases outside the gene matches: 9. In nucleotides, the CDR3 is TGTGCCAGCAGCCATATAGCGGGGGGGCCAGACAACGAGCAGTACTTC. Residues: CASSHIAGGPDNEQYF.

This clone was counted a few times. The gene calls are TRBV7-2 and TRBJ2-7; 10 positions agree with TRBD2. Germline V gene sequence: CDR1 SGHTA, CDR2 FQGNSA. CDR3 length: 18 residues. The V and J ends lost 0 bases and 0 bases, in that order; junction bases with no gene match: 8. CDR3 amino acids: CASSLAGLAGESSYEQYF. CDR3 in DNA: TGTGCCAGCAGCTTAGCGGGGCTAGCGGGGGAGAGCTCCTACGAGCAGTACTTC. Full variable domain (rest looked up from reference TRBV7-2 and TRBJ2-7): GAGVSQSPSNKVTEKGKDVELRCDPISGHTALYWYRQSLGQGLEFLIYFQGNSAPDKSGLPSDRFSAERTGGSVSTLTIQRTQQEDSAVYLCASSLAGLAGESSYEQYFGPGTRLTVT.

The chain is built from TRBV7-3 and TRBJ1-1; TRBD1 might be the D (5 bases). The ends were cut back, 3 bases at V and 1 base at J, with 6 bases in the middle. Germline V gene data show CDR1 as SGHTA and CDR2 as FQGTGA. The CDR3 has 13 amino acids. CDR3 coding DNA: TGTGCCAGCAGCTTCGGGGGGAACACTGAAGCTTTCTTT. Its protein product is CASSFGGNTEAFF.

This chain links TRBV2 with TRBJ2-2; weak D call: TRBD1 (6 bases). The CDR3 has 15 amino acids. Germline CDR1 reads SNHLY; CDR2 reads FYNNEI. With 4 bases removed from V and 5 bases from J, the gap between germline ends came to 14 bases. CDR3 nucleotides: TGTGCCAGCAGTGTAATGTCAGGGGATACCGGGGAGCTGTTTTTT. Its protein product is CASSVMSGDTGELFF.

V gene TRBV15 combines with J gene TRBJ1-1, with D maybe TRBD1 (5 bases). CDR3 length: 13 amino acids. Germline V gene lookup returns CDR1 LNHNV and CDR2 YYDKDF (reference sequence). Trimming stripped 1 base from V and 8 bases from J, with 11 bases between. CDR3 residues: CATSRVTGSEAFF. Here the CDR3 DNA reads TGTGCCACCAGCAGAGTCACAGGTTCGGAAGCTTTCTTT.

Only one count was recorded for this clone. V is TRBV10-2 and J is TRBJ2-5; D unresolved. Looked up from germline, CDR1 is WSHSY and CDR2 is SAAADI. Trimming pared 5 bases from V and 2 bases from J, leaving 18 bases between. The CDR3 has 16 amino acids. Here the CDR3 reads CASSYIRRAKQETQYF. The CDR3 DNA follows: TGCGCCAGCAGTTACATTCGGAGAGCTAAACAAGAGACCCAGTACTTC.

This clone appeared once. The chain joins TRBV3-1 (or the pseudogene TRBV3-2) to TRBJ1-2; D is perhaps TRBD1 (5 bases). Looked up from germline, CDR1 is LGHDT and CDR2 is YNNKEL (reference sequence). Trimming stripped 4 bases from V and 4 bases from J, with 22 bases between. This CDR3 has 17 amino acids. The CDR3 sequence: CASSPGPGLSLGYGYTF. The CDR3 nucleotides read TGTGCCAGCAGCCCCGGACCAGGGCTGTCCCTTGGCTATGGCTACACCTTC.

This clone has just one count. The chain carries TRBV5-4 and TRBJ2-5, with 9 nucleotides matching TRBD2. The CDR3 spans 15 residues. J lost 2 bases, V lost 1 base, and 3 bases had no gene match. The germline gives CDR1 SGHNT, CDR2 YYREEE (reference sequence). In DNA form, the CDR3 reads TGTGCCAGCAGCTTGACTAGCGGGTCTCAAGAGACCCAGTACTTC. Translating it yields CASSLTSGSQETQYF.

The chain has TRBV18 and TRBJ1-1, with 7 bases fitting TRBD1. Germline V lookup: CDR1 KGHSH, CDR2 LQKENI. Unmatched junction bases numbered 12, after V lost 6 bases and J lost 5 bases. The CDR3 runs 15 residues. The CDR3 DNA follows: TGTGCCAGCTCGCCTTGGACAGGCGGGGAGACTGAAGCTTTCTTT. It specifies CASSPWTGGETEAFF. The full variable domain, completed using reference TRBV18 and TRBJ1-1, is NAGVMQNPRHLVRRRGQEARLRCSPMKGHSHVYWYRQLPEEGLKFMVYLQKENIIDESGMPKERFSAEFPKEGPSILRIQQVVRGDSAAYFCASSPWTGGETEAFFGQGTRLTVV.

The CDR3 reads CATRGLNTEAFF. In DNA, the CDR3 is TGTGCCACTAGGGGTCTGAACACTGAAGCTTTCTTT. The rearrangement joins TRBV10-3 to TRBJ1-1; D may be TRBD1 (5 bases). Deletions cut 10 bases from V and 0 bases from J, with 9 bases between. Germline CDR1 is ENHRY and CDR2 is SYGVKD. The CDR3 covers 12 residues.

This chain uses TRBV3-1 (or the pseudogene TRBV3-2) with TRBJ2-7, with 8 bases lining up with TRBD1. The CDR3 covers 12 residues. In germline, CDR1 is LGHDT, CDR2 YNNKEL (reference sequence). With 3 bases clipped from V and 6 bases from J, the junction kept 1 base outside the gene matches. In DNA form, the CDR3 reads TGTGCCAGCAGCCAGGACAGGGCCGAGCAGTACTTC. Protein product: CASSQDRAEQYF.